The clone carrying this TCR beta chain was counted between two and nine times. These data come from a study of T cell responses to AZD1222 COVID-19 vaccine. Trimming shortened V by 0 bases and J by 2 bases, and 19 bases separated the two germline ends. Germline CDR1 MGHRA, CDR2 YSYEKL. This CDR3 has 18 residues. TCRdb keeps only in-frame clones here, not all; method: immunoSEQ multiplex PCR. The sample lists some 100,000 clones, about nine tenths occurring once. This TCR was recovered from an adult in good health. The rearrangement uses TRBV4-1 and TRBJ1-2; D remains unclear. The input for sequencing was peripheral blood, taken on day 0 of AZD1222 vaccination. Here the CDR3 DNA reads TGCGCCAGCAGCCAAGAAGGTCCGGCCCGGACCCCCAACTATGGCTACACCTTC. Amino acid sequence: CASSQEGPARTPNYGYTF.